This T cell receptor beta chain was captured by sequencing in a study of cytomegalovirus exposure and HLA in healthy donors. Germline V gene sequence: CDR1 LNHDA, CDR2 SQIVND (reference sequence). The CDR3 has 16 amino acids. V lost 0 bases and J 9 bases, leaving 18 bases between the germline ends. PCR employed 60 Vbeta and 13 Jbeta primers. The table came from immunoSEQ multiplex PCR; TCRdb's copy has only in-frame clones and leaves some out. In the table there are over 100,000 clones, more than 75% of which are singletons. Comment on this clone: Antigen specificity is unknown.

Study-wide findings and caveats: Indistinguishable V segments, including TRBV6-2 and TRBV6-3, were excluded. Across donors, most TCRs were seen rarely, yet some public ones were widespread. V- and J-gene trimming in TCR beta was tied to a missense DCLRE1C variant by an analysis performed later.

The sample consisted of PBMCs. This chain connects TRBV19 to TRBJ1-5; TRBD1 is a possible D gene (5 bases). The sequence was collected from a woman in her thirties or forties in good health and CMV-seronegative. CDR3 sequence: CASSIEHGAEIMPQHF. The CDR3 nucleotides read TGTGCCAGTAGTATAGAGCATGGGGCTGAAATCATGCCCCAGCATTTT.